This T cell receptor beta chain was retrieved from a study of shared clonotypes between healthy human individuals. Turning to the study itself: There were three CD4 naive, three CD4 memory, two CD8 naive and one CD8 memory plates per donor.

The V gene's germline CDR1 is MDHEN and CDR2 SYDVKM. Trimming took off 6 bases at V and 8 bases at J, with 17 bases between the two ends. There are 14 residues in the CDR3. Sequencing was performed with immunoSEQ multiplex PCR; in TCRdb, only in-frame clones are kept and a portion is missing. The table records more than 900,000 clones, 70% to 80% of them present only once. V gene TRBV28 combines with J gene TRBJ1-5; D may be TRBD1 (5 bases). Material for sequencing was memory CD4+ T cells from PBMCs. Subset here: CD45RA-negative fraction. This clonotype was obtained from a man aged 18 to 35 in good health. Some clones in this sample may be carry-over from other donors' samples. The CDR3 protein is CASRTPGGLEPQHF. CDR3 sequence (DNA): TGTGCCAGCAGAACCCCGGGGGGGTTAGAGCCCCAGCATTTT.